This T cell receptor beta chain was retrieved from a study of cytomegalovirus exposure and HLA in healthy donors. Points on this clone: The antigen remains unidentified.

The J segment lost 7 bases and the V segment lost 2 bases, leaving 13 bases of the junction unmatched. This CDR3 spans 16 amino acids. Germline-derived CDR1 and CDR2 are KGHSH and LQKENI. Study outcomes and limitations: DRB1 showed the most TCR associations and HLA-C the fewest in a later analysis, as rates varied by HLA locus. The authors later found HLA-associated TCR beta chains more clonally expanded than equally common others.

These donors, healthy bone marrow donors, were studied. Primers: 60 Vbeta forward and 13 Jbeta reverse. Some clones are missing from TCRdb's copy, which holds only in-frame ones; the method was immunoSEQ multiplex PCR. The sample totals about 70,000 clones. This receptor was identified in a female donor in good health and CMV-seropositive. The chain recombines TRBV18 with TRBJ1-2; 7 nucleotides agree with TRBD1. The sequenced sample consisted of PBMCs. The CDR3 sequence: CASSPFDRASLAGYTF. In DNA, the CDR3 is TGTGCCAGCTCACCATTTGACAGGGCGAGTTTGGCTGGCTACACCTTC.